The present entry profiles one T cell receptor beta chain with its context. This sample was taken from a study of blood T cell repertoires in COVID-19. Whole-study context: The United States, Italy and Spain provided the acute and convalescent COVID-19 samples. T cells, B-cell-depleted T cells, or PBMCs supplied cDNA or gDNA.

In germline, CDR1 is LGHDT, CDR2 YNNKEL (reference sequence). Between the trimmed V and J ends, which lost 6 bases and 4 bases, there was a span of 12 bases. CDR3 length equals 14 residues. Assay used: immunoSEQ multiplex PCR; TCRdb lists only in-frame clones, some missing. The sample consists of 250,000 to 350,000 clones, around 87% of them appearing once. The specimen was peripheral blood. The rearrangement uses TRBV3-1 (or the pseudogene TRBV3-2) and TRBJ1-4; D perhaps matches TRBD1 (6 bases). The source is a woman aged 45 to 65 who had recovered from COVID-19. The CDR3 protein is CASSRRTVNEKLFF. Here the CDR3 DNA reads TGTGCCAGCAGTCGCCGGACAGTTAATGAAAAACTGTTTTTT.